One and the same sample provided the 29 T cell receptor beta chains below, sequenced in a study of CD8 T cells in ankylosing spondylitis. One entry per CDR3 protein results from TCRdb running MiXCR on the 5' RACE reads. The sample holds 150,000 to 200,000 distinct CDR3 sequences; more than 9% are singletons and the top ten take 25% to 35%. The sequencing sample was made of blood, either unsorted or a sorted T cell fraction (not recorded which). Receptors were obtained from a male donor with ankylosing spondylitis or in good health (not recorded which).

With respect to this clonotype: One end of the junction fails to match germline, which may point to a read error. CDR3 loop: CCARNLWGTSDYNEQFF. CDR3 sequence (DNA): TGCTGTGCTAGAAATCTTTGGGGGACTAGTGACTACAATGAGCAGTTCTTC. J is TRBJ2-1 and V is TRBV20-1; 8 nucleotides line up with TRBD2. The CDR3 contains 17 residues. Germline values: CDR1 DFQATT, CDR2 SNEGSKA (reference sequence).

The sample holds a few counts of this clonotype. One junction end disagrees with the germline gene, perhaps due to a read error. This chain uses TRBV10-3 with TRBJ2-3; possibly TRBD1 or TRBD2 for D (5 bases each). This CDR3 comprises 14 residues. The germline gives CDR1 ENHRY, CDR2 SYGVKD. Here the CDR3 reads CALRRDASTDTQYF. CDR3 nucleotide sequence: TGTGCCCTCAGAAGGGACGCTAGCACAGATACGCAGTATTTT.

This clonotype was seen only a few times. The J gene is TRBJ2-7, the V gene TRBV9; D is uncertain. V was shortened by 0 bases and J by 6 bases, with 10 bases between the two germline ends. This CDR3 is built from 13 residues. The germline V gene has CDR1 SGDLS and CDR2 YYNGEE. For the CDR3, the DNA is TGTGCCAGCAGCGTAGTGTACGGTGGCGAGCAGTACTTC. Its translation is CASSVVYGGEQYF.

This clonotype was detected ten times or more. The rearrangement links TRBV5-1 to TRBJ2-3, with 7 bases aligning to TRBD2. The V gene's germline CDR1 is SGHRS and CDR2 YFSETQ. The CDR3 is 15 amino acids. V lost 0 bases to trimming and J lost 1 base; unmatched junction nucleotides: 2. DNA of the CDR3: TGCGCCAGCAGCTTGGAGGGGAGGGGCACAGATACGCAGTATTTT. Translating it yields CASSLEGRGTDTQYF. Filled out from reference TRBV5-1 and TRBJ2-3, the complete variable domain reads KAGVTQTPRYLIKTRGQQVTLSCSPISGHRSVSWYQQTPGQGLQFLFEYFSETQRNKGNFPGRFSGRQFSNSRSEMNVSTLELGDSALYLCASSLEGRGTDTQYFGPGTRLTVL.

This clonotype was counted at least ten times. This chain uses TRBV29-1 with TRBJ1-4, with D unclear. The CDR3 has 14 amino acids. Germline loops: CDR1 SQVTM, CDR2 ANQGSEA. Trimming stripped 7 bases from V and 11 bases from J, with 23 bases between. CDR3 sequence reads: CSADVKGAGSKLFF. DNA of the CDR3: TGCAGCGCGGACGTCAAGGGTGCCGGGTCTAAACTGTTTTTT. The full variable domain, with the rest looked up from reference TRBV29-1 and TRBJ1-4, is SAVISQKPSRDICQRGTSLTIQCQVDSQVTMMFWYRQQPGQSLTLIATANQGSEATYESGFVIDKFPISRPNLTFSTLTVSNMSPEDSSIYLCSADVKGAGSKLFFGSGTQLSVL.

The genes are TRBV7-8 and TRBJ2-7; TRBD2 matches at 7 bases. Germline V lookup: CDR1 SGHVS, CDR2 FQNEAQ. This CDR3 has 15 amino acids. The J segment lost 1 base and the V segment lost 5 bases, leaving 8 bases of the junction unmatched. CDR3 sequence: CASSPPSGRSYEQYF. The DNA for the CDR3 is TGTGCCAGCAGCCCACCTAGCGGCAGGTCCTACGAGCAGTACTTC.

The rearrangement uses TRBV12-3 or TRBV12-4 and TRBJ2-1; possibly TRBD1 for D (6 bases). The CDR3 sequence is 14 residues long. Between the trimmed V and J ends, which lost 6 bases and 5 bases, there was a span of 14 bases. The CDR3 region is CASSPLQGHNEQFF. The CDR3 bases are TGTGCCAGCAGCCCACTGCAGGGGCACAATGAGCAGTTCTTC.

This clonotype was seen more than once but under ten times. The chain links TRBV7-2 to TRBJ1-6, with D perhaps matching TRBD1 (5 bases). Trimming shortened V by 2 bases and J by 8 bases, and 7 bases separated the two germline ends. Germline-derived CDR1 and CDR2 are SGHTA and FQGNSA. The CDR3 totals 13 residues. The CDR3 coding sequence is TGTGCCAGCAGCTTAAGACAGTATTCACCCCTCCACTTT. Translated: CASSLRQYSPLHF.

The chain couples TRBV5-1 to TRBJ1-1, with TRBD1 matching 9 bases. The germline CDR1 and CDR2 sequences are SGHRS and YFSETQ. Losses at the gene ends were 1 base for V and 4 bases for J; bases not matched to a gene: 5. This CDR3 spans 15 amino acids. The CDR3 sequence: CASSLTGQGTTEAFF. Here the CDR3 DNA reads TGCGCCAGCAGCTTGACGGGACAGGGAACCACTGAAGCTTTCTTT.

This chain joins TRBV12-3 or TRBV12-4 and TRBJ1-3; D may be TRBD1 (6 bases). The CDR3 spans 13 residues. Trimming pared 6 bases from V and 4 bases from J, leaving 10 bases between. The CDR3 protein is CASRSTGGNTIYF. CDR3 nucleotide sequence: TGTGCCAGCAGGTCAACAGGGGGAAACACCATATATTTT.

This clonotype was counted at least ten times. This chain links TRBV6-2 or TRBV6-3 with TRBJ2-7; 11 bases align to TRBD1. Germline loops: CDR1 MNHEY, CDR2 SVGEGT. Unmatched junction bases numbered 7, after V lost 6 bases and J lost 12 bases. The CDR3 has 12 amino acids. Here the CDR3 reads CASRYGQGASYF. As DNA, the CDR3 is TGTGCCAGCAGATATGGACAGGGGGCTTCGTACTTC.

The V call is TRBV5-6, the J call TRBJ1-5; no firm D call. Germline CDR1 is SGHDT and CDR2 is YYEEEE. V lost 0 bases and J 6 bases, leaving 7 bases between the germline ends. This CDR3 spans 13 amino acids. CDR3 sequence (DNA): TGTGCCAGCAGCTTGGGGGCGGGTCAGCCCCAGCATTTT. Translating it yields CASSLGAGQPQHF.

This clonotype came up many times. The CDR3 sequence is CASSQEAMNTEAFF. The CDR3 DNA is TGTGCCAGCAGCCAAGAGGCCATGAACACTGAAGCTTTCTTT. The chain has TRBV3-1 and TRBJ1-1; D unclear. CDR1 is LGHDT and CDR2 is YNNKEL in the germline V gene (reference sequence). The CDR3 has 14 amino acids. Trimming pared 0 bases from V and 0 bases from J, leaving 5 bases between. Full variable domain (outside the CDR3, taken from reference TRBV3-1 and TRBJ1-1): DTAVSQTPKYLVTQMGNDKSIKCEQNLGHDTMYWYKQDSKKFLKIMFSYNNKELIINETVPNRFSPKSPDKAHLNLHINSLELGDSAVYFCASSQEAMNTEAFFGQGTRLTVV.

The chain couples TRBV11-1 to TRBJ1-2; a possible D gene is TRBD1 (5 bases). This CDR3 region has 14 residues. The germline V and J ends were trimmed by 5 bases and 4 bases, with 14 bases remaining between them. Germline loops: CDR1 SGHAT, CDR2 FQDESV (reference sequence). CDR3 in amino acids: CASSHGTESYGYTF. The CDR3 region has the DNA TGTGCCAGCAGCCACGGGACGGAATCCTATGGCTACACCTTC.

This clonotype showed up many times. The CDR3 bases are TGCGCCAGCAGCTTGGCCCTTGGACAGGGCTACAATGAGCAGTTCTTC. Translating gives CASSLALGQGYNEQFF. V gene TRBV5-1 combines with J gene TRBJ2-1, with 8 bases fitting TRBD1. V shed 0 bases, J shed 3 bases, and the junction held 5 bases outside the gene matches. CDR1 and CDR2 (germline): SGHRS, YFSETQ. This CDR3 has 16 amino acids.

This clonotype was seen ten or more times. J is TRBJ2-1 and V is TRBV24-1; 13 nucleotides line up with TRBD2. Germline CDR1 KGHDR, CDR2 SFDVKD. This CDR3 spans 18 amino acids. The junction had 6 bases not matched to a gene; V was cut back by 1 base and J by 4 bases. This CDR3 is CATSDLRTSGGQYNEQFF. CDR3 coding DNA: TGTGCCACCAGTGATTTACGGACTAGCGGGGGCCAATACAATGAGCAGTTCTTC.

The sample holds a few counts of this clonotype. The rearrangement uses TRBV12-3 or TRBV12-4 and TRBJ2-1, with D unclear. The CDR3 consists of 15 residues. Trimming took 5 bases from V and 9 from J, leaving 20 bases between them. CDR3 sequence reads: CASSPRAGVQVEQFF. The CDR3 nucleotides read TGTGCCAGCAGTCCCCGGGCAGGCGTCCAGGTTGAGCAGTTCTTC.

This clonotype appeared many times. This chain connects TRBV7-8 to TRBJ2-7; possibly TRBD1 for D (5 bases). This CDR3 contains 14 residues. Per germline, CDR1 SGHVS and CDR2 FQNEAQ. Trimming stripped 1 base from V and 0 bases from J, with 7 bases between. The CDR3 region is CASSLVTGSYEQYF. The CDR3 DNA reads as TGTGCCAGCAGCTTAGTCACAGGCTCCTACGAGCAGTACTTC.

This clonotype was recorded many times. The chain uses TRBV18 and TRBJ2-7; D may be TRBD1 (6 bases). Germline V gives CDR1 KGHSH, CDR2 LQKENI. The germline V and J ends were trimmed by 3 bases and 0 bases, with 18 bases remaining between them. The CDR3 length is 17 residues. The CDR3 loop reads CASSPYTSDRDSYEQYF. The CDR3 DNA is TGTGCCAGCTCACCGTACACTTCGGACAGAGACTCCTACGAGCAGTACTTC.

This clonotype was detected many times. The J gene is TRBJ1-1, the V gene TRBV12-3 or TRBV12-4; no reliable D call. The germline V and J ends were trimmed by 6 bases and 1 base, with 6 bases remaining between them. This CDR3 contains 12 residues. Written as DNA, the CDR3 is TGTGCCAGCAGACCCCAGAACACTGAAGCTTTCTTT. It translates to CASRPQNTEAFF.

This clonotype was detected ten times or more. The chain is built from TRBV3-1 and TRBJ2-5, with 7 bases aligning to TRBD1. Germline values: CDR1 LGHDT, CDR2 YNNKEL (reference sequence). After removal of 0 bases from V and 4 bases from J, the junction contained 8 bases not matched to a gene. The CDR3 is 16 amino acids. The CDR3 bases are TGTGCCAGCAGCCAAGATCTGAGAGGGGGCCGAGAGACCCAGTACTTC. Amino acid sequence: CASSQDLRGGRETQYF.

The chain employs TRBV7-8 and TRBJ1-5; TRBD1 aligns across 7 bases. V shed 6 bases and J 0 bases; nucleotides not matched to a gene: 5. Per germline, CDR1 SGHVS and CDR2 FQNEAQ. This CDR3 contains 15 residues. CDR3 sequence: CASRPDRASNQPQHF. The CDR3, as DNA: TGTGCCAGCAGACCCGACAGGGCTAGCAATCAGCCCCAGCATTTT.

This clonotype was observed at least ten times. The rearrangement links TRBV10-3 to TRBJ2-2; TRBD1 aligns across 12 bases. The CDR3 loop spans 13 amino acids. With V trimmed by 10 bases and J by 8 bases, 5 bases remained unmatched. CDR1 and CDR2 from the germline V gene are ENHRY and SYGVKD. This CDR3 is CATRDRGLGELFF. DNA for the CDR3: TGTGCCACCAGGGACAGGGGGCTGGGGGAGCTGTTTTTT.

This CDR3 is CASHSLDLNYGYTF. CDR3 in DNA: TGTGCCAGCCACAGCTTAGATCTGAACTATGGCTACACCTTC. This sequence joins TRBV7-2 and TRBJ1-2; D unclear. V lost 8 bases to trimming and J lost 2 bases, with 15 bases between them. Germline assignment: CDR1 SGHTA and CDR2 FQGNSA. The CDR3 covers 14 residues. The full variable domain, in which reference TRBV7-2 and TRBJ1-2 provide the parts outside the CDR3, is GAGVSQSPSNKVTEKGKDVELRCDPISGHTALYWYRQSLGQGLEFLIYFQGNSAPDKSGLPSDRFSAERTGGSVSTLTIQRTQQEDSAVYLCASHSLDLNYGYTFGSGTRLTVV.

Many counts were recorded for this clonotype. The chain combines TRBV5-1 with TRBJ2-1; D possibly corresponds to TRBD1 (6 bases). Germline V gene sequence: CDR1 SGHRS, CDR2 YFSETQ. The V end was cut by 1 base, the J end by 7 bases, with 21 bases between. This CDR3 region has 17 residues. The CDR3 loop is CASSLRPQGSSGNEQFF. DNA of the CDR3: TGCGCCAGCAGCTTGAGGCCCCAGGGGTCCTCGGGGAATGAGCAGTTCTTC.

This clonotype was recorded at least ten times. The J gene is TRBJ1-5, the V gene TRBV12-3 or TRBV12-4; D gene ambiguous. The CDR3 is 13 residues long. Trimming removed 8 bases from V and 3 bases from J, with 11 bases in between. The CDR3 sequence: CASAGVNNQPQHF. Written as DNA, the CDR3 is TGTGCCAGCGCTGGGGTAAACAATCAGCCCCAGCATTTT.

Ten or more counts support this clonotype. The chain is built from TRBV20-1 and TRBJ2-2; D gene unclear. Trimming removed 4 bases from V and 3 bases from J, with 6 bases in between. Germline-derived CDR1 and CDR2 are DFQATT and SNEGSKA (reference sequence). This CDR3 region has 12 residues. CDR3 bases: TGCAGTGCTATGGAACACACCGGGGAGCTGTTTTTT. This encodes CSAMEHTGELFF.

This clonotype has more than one count but fewer than ten. The CDR3, as DNA: TGTGCCAGCAGCTTAGGGGCTAGCGGGAGGGCACGCTACAATGAGCAGTTCTTC. Translated, it gives CASSLGASGRARYNEQFF. The chain joins TRBV11-2 to TRBJ2-1; TRBD2 matches at 12 bases. The germline CDR1 and CDR2 sequences are SGHAT and FQNNGV. The CDR3 has 18 residues. The junction had 7 bases not matched to a gene; V was cut back by 1 base and J by 3 bases.

In its sample, this clonotype was seen many times. V and J are TRBV3-1 and TRBJ2-4, with 12 bases lining up with TRBD1. Unmatched junction bases numbered 7, after V lost 5 bases and J lost 2 bases. The CDR3 contains 17 residues. Germline loops: CDR1 LGHDT, CDR2 YNNKEL (reference sequence). CDR3 in amino acids: CASSSPGQGASKNIQYF. As DNA, the CDR3 is TGTGCCAGCAGCTCTCCGGGACAGGGGGCTTCCAAAAACATTCAGTACTTC.